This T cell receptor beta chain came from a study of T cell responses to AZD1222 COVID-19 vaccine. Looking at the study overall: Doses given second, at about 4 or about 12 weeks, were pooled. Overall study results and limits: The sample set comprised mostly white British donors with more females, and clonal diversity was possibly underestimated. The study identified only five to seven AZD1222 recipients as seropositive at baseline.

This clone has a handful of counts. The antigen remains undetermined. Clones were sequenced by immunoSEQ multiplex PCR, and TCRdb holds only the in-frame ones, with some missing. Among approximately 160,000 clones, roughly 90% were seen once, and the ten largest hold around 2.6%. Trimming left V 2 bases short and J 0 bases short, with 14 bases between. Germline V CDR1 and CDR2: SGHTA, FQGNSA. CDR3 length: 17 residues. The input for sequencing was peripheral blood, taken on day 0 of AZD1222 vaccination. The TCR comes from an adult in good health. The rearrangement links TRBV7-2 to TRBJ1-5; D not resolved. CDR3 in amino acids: CASSLRTGYYSNQPQHF. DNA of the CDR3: TGTGCCAGCAGCTTAAGGACGGGTTATTATAGCAATCAGCCCCAGCATTTT.